The next 14 T cell receptor beta chains were all read from a single sample in a study of vaccination effects on CD4 cells after COVID-19. Sequencing was preceded by expansion of antigen-specific CD4+ T cells with viral peptide pools in the ViraFEST assay. Subsequent to 10 days of culture, CD4+ T cells were isolated. Previously uninfected by SARS-CoV-2, the vaccine recipients also showed negative nucleocapsid antibodies. Method: immunoSEQ multiplex PCR; TCRdb's copy keeps in-frame clones and lacks some. Of 25,000 to 35,000 clones in the sample, under 85% are singletons; the top ten hold around 32%. No antigens are known for them. Here the sequenced sample was CD4+ T cells from PBMCs cultured with SARS-CoV-2 spike peptides, taken before COVID-19 vaccination. These receptors all come from a human donor who received a COVID-19 vaccine.

The chain is built from TRBV6-5 and TRBJ2-3; tentative D call: TRBD1 (6 bases). This CDR3 is built from 14 residues. V lost 7 bases, J lost 3 bases, and 14 bases lay in between. Germline CDR1 is MNHEY and CDR2 is SVGAGI. Here the CDR3 reads CASTLRQGTDTQYF. CDR3 coding DNA: TGTGCCAGCACCCTTAGGCAGGGGACAGATACGCAGTATTTT.

This chain uses TRBV12-3 or TRBV12-4 with TRBJ2-7; no firm D call. The CDR3 covers 12 residues. With 6 bases removed from V and 2 bases from J, the gap between germline ends came to 8 bases. CDR3 region: CASSGTPYEQYF. CDR3 bases: TGTGCCAGCAGCGGTACCCCCTACGAGCAGTACTTC.

This chain uses TRBV5-4 with TRBJ1-2, with D uncertain. CDR3 length: 15 amino acids. Germline V gene data show CDR1 as SGHNT and CDR2 as YYREEE (reference sequence). The V and J ends lost 4 bases and 4 bases respectively, with 17 bases between them. This chain's CDR3 is CASSAGGFDFYGYTF. The CDR3 nucleotides are TGTGCCAGCAGCGCAGGAGGGTTTGATTTCTATGGCTACACCTTC.

The rearrangement uses TRBV6-2 or TRBV6-3 and TRBJ1-2; 7 nucleotides line up with TRBD1. Germline V gives CDR1 MNHEY, CDR2 SVGEGT. J lost 8 bases, V lost 6 bases, and 15 bases had no gene match. The CDR3 has 15 amino acids. The CDR3 region has the DNA TGTGCCAGCAGCGACACTCAACAGGGGCTGGGCGGCTACACCTTC. This gives the protein CASSDTQQGLGGYTF.

V and J are TRBV3-1 (or the pseudogene TRBV3-2) and TRBJ1-4; the match to TRBD1 covers 8 bases. This CDR3 spans 13 amino acids. Germline assignment: CDR1 LGHDT and CDR2 YNNKEL (reference sequence). V was pared by 5 bases and J by 8 bases, with 4 bases of the junction left unmatched. Here the CDR3 reads CASSDRGNEKLFF. The CDR3 bases are TGTGCCAGCAGCGACAGGGGAAACGAAAAACTGTTTTTT.

The chain links TRBV4-3 to TRBJ1-2; possible D gene TRBD1, 5 bases. CDR1 is LGHNA and CDR2 is YSLEER in the germline V gene. The CDR3 sequence is 18 residues long. Trimming took 1 base from V and 4 from J, leaving 22 bases between them. The CDR3 bases are TGCGCCAGCAGCCAAGTCAATCGGACCTGGGGACGGTCCTATGGCTACACCTTC. Amino acid sequence: CASSQVNRTWGRSYGYTF.

This clone was picked up one time. The genes are TRBV10-3 and TRBJ1-2; 9 bases fit TRBD1. V trimming: 3 bases; J trimming: 5 bases; junction bases outside the gene matches: 4. The length of the CDR3 is 14 residues. CDR1 and CDR2 from the germline V gene are ENHRY and SYGVKD. As DNA, the CDR3 is TGTGCCATCAGTGAAACGGGACAGGGTTATGGCTACACCTTC. Amino acid sequence: CAISETGQGYGYTF.

By share of the sample, this clone is medium-sized. The rearrangement links TRBV3-1 (or the pseudogene TRBV3-2) to TRBJ1-1; 7 bases match TRBD1. The germline V gene encodes CDR1 LGHDT and CDR2 YNNKEL (reference sequence). V shed 3 bases, J shed 1 base, and the junction held 2 bases outside the gene matches. The CDR3 covers 14 residues. CDR3 sequence: CASSHGQANTEAFF. In nucleotides, the CDR3 is TGTGCCAGCAGCCACGGACAGGCGAACACTGAAGCTTTCTTT.

J is TRBJ1-1 and V is TRBV19; D remains ambiguous. Germline V lookup: CDR1 LNHDA, CDR2 SQIVND (reference sequence). The ends were cut back, 4 bases at V and 4 bases at J, with 10 bases in the middle. There are 13 residues in the CDR3. As DNA, the CDR3 is TGTGCCAGTAGTAGGAAAGGGAGCACTGAAGCTTTCTTT. Protein sequence: CASSRKGSTEAFF.

J is TRBJ2-5 and V is TRBV18; D call uncertain. The CDR3 totals 13 residues. V lost 3 bases to trimming and J lost 4 bases, with 9 bases between them. Germline values: CDR1 KGHSH, CDR2 LQKENI. The DNA of the CDR3 is TGTGCCAGCTCACCCCCGATGGGAGAGACCCAGTACTTC. Protein: CASSPPMGETQYF.

This clone was counted between two and nine times. The chain combines TRBV27 with TRBJ1-2, with 8 bases that match TRBD1. Trimming took 4 bases from V and 4 from J; bases not matched to a gene: 11. From germline, CDR1 is MNHEY and CDR2 SMNVEV (reference sequence). This CDR3 is 16 amino acids long. The CDR3, as DNA: TGTGCCAGCAGTTCCCGGACAGGGCCTTCCCTCTATGGCTACACCTTC. Its protein product is CASSSRTGPSLYGYTF.

In nucleotides, the CDR3 is TGTGCCAGCAGCCTCGTGGGGGGTGGAGGAACAGATACGCAGTATTTT. As protein: CASSLVGGGGTDTQYF. J is TRBJ2-3 and V is TRBV5-4; the D gene is possibly TRBD2 (6 bases). The CDR3 consists of 16 residues. Germline assignment: CDR1 SGHNT and CDR2 YYREEE (reference sequence). The V and J ends lost 4 bases and 3 bases respectively, with 18 bases between them.

The sample holds one count of this clone. This chain joins TRBV29-1 and TRBJ2-2; tentatively, D is TRBD2 (6 bases). The CDR3 sequence is 15 residues long. From germline, CDR1 is SQVTM and CDR2 ANQGSEA. Trimming took off 6 bases at V and 4 bases at J, with 18 bases between the two ends. CDR3 region: CSVQRREWGTGELFF. The DNA for the CDR3 is TGCAGCGTACAGAGGAGGGAGTGGGGCACCGGGGAGCTGTTTTTT.

The V and J genes are TRBV3-1 (or the pseudogene TRBV3-2) and TRBJ2-3, with D hard to call. The CDR3 contains 11 residues. V was shortened by 4 bases and J by 3 bases, with 2 bases between the two germline ends. The V gene's germline CDR1 is LGHDT and CDR2 YNNKEL (reference sequence). DNA for the CDR3: TGTGCCAGCAGCCTGACAGATACGCAGTATTTT. It specifies CASSLTDTQYF.